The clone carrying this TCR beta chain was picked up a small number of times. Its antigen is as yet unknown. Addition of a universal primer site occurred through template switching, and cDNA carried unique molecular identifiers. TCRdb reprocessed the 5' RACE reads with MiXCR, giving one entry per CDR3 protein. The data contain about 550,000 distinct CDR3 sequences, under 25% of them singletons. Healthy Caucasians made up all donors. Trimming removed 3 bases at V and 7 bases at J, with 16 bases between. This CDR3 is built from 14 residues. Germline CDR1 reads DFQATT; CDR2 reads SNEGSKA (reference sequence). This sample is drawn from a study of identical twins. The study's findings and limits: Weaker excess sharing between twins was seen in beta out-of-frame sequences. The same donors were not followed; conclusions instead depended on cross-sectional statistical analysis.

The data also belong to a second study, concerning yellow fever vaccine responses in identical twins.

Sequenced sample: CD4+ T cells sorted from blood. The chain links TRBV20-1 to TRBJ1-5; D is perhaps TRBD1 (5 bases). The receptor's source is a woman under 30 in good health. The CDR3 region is CSASPTGVRQPQHF. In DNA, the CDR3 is TGCAGTGCTAGCCCGACGGGGGTGAGGCAGCCCCAGCATTTT.